This T cell receptor (beta chain) comes out of a study of CD8 T cells in Susac syndrome. Details on this clonotype: Its antigen is not known.

cDNA came from about 0.5 to 1 ug RNA primed by random hexamers. It was immunoSEQ multiplex PCR that amplified TCR beta CDR3 across 54 Vbeta and 13 Jbeta. TCRdb reanalysed the immunoSEQ multiplex PCR reads using MiXCR and keeps one entry per CDR3 protein. This sample has about 50,000 distinct CDR3 sequences; 93% occur once, and the top ten carry approximately 0.49%. General observations from the study: The study recognized that the number of individuals in its TCR sequencing and HLA analysis was relatively small.

Sequencing of TCR beta drew on CD8+ and CD4+ T cells from blood. The multiple sclerosis control group was made up of treatment-naive patients with stable or active relapsing-remitting disease. Germline loops: CDR1 MGHRA, CDR2 YSYEKL. V trimming: 4 bases; J trimming: 0 bases; junction bases outside the gene matches: 5. The CDR3 length is 15 residues. This chain connects TRBV4-1 to TRBJ2-7; 8 bases align to TRBD1. The sequence was obtained from a human donor with multiple sclerosis. Sequencing was performed on CD8+ T cells from PBMCs. In nucleotides, the CDR3 is TGCGCCAGCAGCCCCCTTCAGGGGGCCTCCTACGAGCAGTACTTC. It specifies CASSPLQGASYEQYF.